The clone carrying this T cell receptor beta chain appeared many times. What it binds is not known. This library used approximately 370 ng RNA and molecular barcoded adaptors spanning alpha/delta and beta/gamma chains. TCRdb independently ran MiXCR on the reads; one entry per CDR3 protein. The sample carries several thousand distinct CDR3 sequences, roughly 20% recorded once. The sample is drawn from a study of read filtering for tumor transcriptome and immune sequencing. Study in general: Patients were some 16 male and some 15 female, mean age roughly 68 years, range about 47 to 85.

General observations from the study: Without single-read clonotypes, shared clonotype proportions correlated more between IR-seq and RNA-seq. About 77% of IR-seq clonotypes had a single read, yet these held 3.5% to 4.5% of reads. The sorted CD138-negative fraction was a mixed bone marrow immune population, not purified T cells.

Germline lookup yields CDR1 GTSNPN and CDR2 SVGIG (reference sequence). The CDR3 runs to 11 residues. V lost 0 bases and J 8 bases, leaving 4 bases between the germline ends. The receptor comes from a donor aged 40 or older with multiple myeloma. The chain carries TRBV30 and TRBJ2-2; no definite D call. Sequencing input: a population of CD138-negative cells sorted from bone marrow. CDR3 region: CAWSVGGELFF. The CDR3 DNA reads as TGTGCCTGGAGTGTCGGGGGGGAGCTGTTTTTT.